This T cell receptor beta chain emerged from a study of T cell responses to AZD1222 COVID-19 vaccine (dated by TCRdb to about 2021). Describing the broader study: AZD1222 recipients whose second dose came at about 4 weeks and those whose second dose came at about 12 weeks were combined into one group, since spike-specific TCR depth and breadth did not differ between the two schedules. Trial participants were enrolled by age into 18-55, 56-69 and 70-plus year subgroups, with roughly 160, 29 and 62 TCR-sequenced participants respectively. TCR sequencing covered 233 trial participants: 207 given two doses of AZD1222 and 26 given two doses of MenACWY control vaccine. What the work shows at the level of the full study, not this receptor alone: Vaccine-associated CD4 TCRs spanned the whole spike protein, with dominant responses in regions 160-218 and 743-854. After two AZD1222 doses, spike-specific TCR breadth and depth were significantly higher than at day 0 and than in MenACWY recipients. The 56-69-year group was small, and its depth increase did not reach significance, likely because of low power. Only five or six AZD1222 recipients were SARS-CoV-2 seropositive at baseline, limiting conclusions about previously exposed vaccinees. Most participants were white British and females outnumbered males, and the authors suggested that clonal diversity may have been underestimated. Because no day 14 peak-response samples were available, the repertoires could be characterized only after the peak T cell response. Reportedly, close to half of the unique spike-specific TCRs recognized epitopes lying outside the regions that are mutated in the B.1.351 and B.1.1.7 variants.

The time point label here, explained by the study, means: baseline before first vaccination. The vaccinee samples were drawn from two UK trials, COV001 and COV002, one of which was a single-blind randomized controlled phase 2/3 trial testing AZD1222 (ChAdOx1 nCoV-19) in healthy adults. Trial participant PBMC samples were collected at day 0 and day 28 after the second dose for TCRbeta chain sequencing. This clone has just one count. Its antigen has not been determined. No qualities accompany the bases; no much larger clone lies one base away. Trimming removed 3 bases from V and 6 bases from J, leaving 17 bases between the germline ends. Looking up the germline V gene yields CDR1 SNHLY and CDR2 FYNNEI. From the cysteine up to the phenylalanine, the CDR3 has a length of 15 residues. CDR3 DNA is the only sequence kept; it has 45 bases, read in frame from the first base. The CDR3 regions of human TCRbeta chains were subjected to immunosequencing. As for the authors' bioinformatics: TCRs in the repertoires were matched against a reference library of SARS-CoV-2-specific TCRs that had been generated with the MIRA antigen-specificity platform. Breadth meant the fraction of unique TCRs that were SARS-CoV-2-associated, whereas depth meant the fraction of total T cells that were SARS-CoV-2-associated. Using the MIRA data, each spike-specific TCR was mapped to the spike region that the TCR reacts to and placed in a CD4 or CD8 class. Log10-transformed breadth and depth values were compared by one-way ANOVA with Sidak's multiple comparisons tests. Not all clones reach the TCRdb copy of this immuneACCESS table, which keeps in-frame sequences only. Checked studies attribute under half of the gap to unresolved V genes and leave the rest unexplained. That table is the source of V, J and clone size, and D and trimming were worked out from the DNA. Counted in this sample were tens of thousands of clones; over 85% of them appeared once. Approximately 2% of the sample belongs to the ten largest clones.

This TCR derives from an adult in good health. The material sequenced was peripheral blood, taken on day 0 of AZD1222 vaccination. Recombination linked TRBV2 to TRBJ1-2; no D segment can be confidently identified. The CDR3 loop reads CASSESETPFDGYTF. In nucleotide form, the sequence is TGTGCCAGCAGTGAGTCAGAGACTCCCTTTGATGGCTACACCTTC.